Presented here are 21 T cell receptor beta chains from one specimen sequenced in a study of human T cells and chemical hapten exposure (dated by TCRdb to 2020 to 2023). What this sample's time point label stands for: pre-sensitization, week 0. In light of the paper, this sample's treatment or condition label describes: therapeutic diphenylcyclopropenone sensitization with weekly scalp DPC. Total RNA was extracted from unfractionated whole blood collected in Tempus Blood RNA tubes. Library preparation employed RACE. Sequencing instrument: NextSeq 500. TCRdb reprocessed the public reads (quality trimming at Q25 with fastp, clone calling with MiXCR) and kept in-frame beta chains. Identical CDR3 protein sequences are pooled into one entry, listed with their most common genes and DNA. This sample is represented by roughly 56,000 distinct CDR3 sequences; approximately 9.6% of them were singletons. 8.5% to 10% of the sample comes from the top ten.

Sequenced material: whole blood, taken in connection with sensitization to the hapten diphenylcyclopropenone (DPC). All receptors come from a woman aged 25 to 45 with alopecia areata. Some clones in this sample may be carry-over from other donors' samples.

This clonotype occurred a few times. The V call is TRBV2, the J call TRBJ2-1, with D unresolved. This CDR3 comprises 13 residues. Trimming removed 3 bases from V and 8 bases from J, with 11 bases in between. Looked up from germline, CDR1 is SNHLY and CDR2 is FYNNEI. The CDR3 nucleotides read TGTGCCAGCAGTGAGTCGGTAGCATATGAGCAGTTCTTC. It codes for CASSESVAYEQFF.

The genes are TRBV12-3 or TRBV12-4 and TRBJ2-5, with 8 bases aligning to TRBD1. The CDR3 has 14 amino acids. The V and J ends lost 5 bases and 5 bases, in that order; junction bases with no gene match: 7. CDR3 in amino acids: CASSPGGVPETQYF. CDR3 nucleotide sequence: TGTGCCAGCAGTCCAGGGGGCGTCCCGGAGACCCAGTACTTC.

This clonotype appeared many times. The V and J genes are TRBV27 and TRBJ1-1; tentative D call: TRBD1 (5 bases). Germline loops: CDR1 MNHEY, CDR2 SMNVEV (reference sequence). The CDR3 has 13 amino acids. Trimming took 6 bases from V and 6 from J, leaving 14 bases between them. Here the CDR3 DNA reads TGTGCCAGCAGGGGACGGAGATTCTCTGAAGCTTTCTTT. It codes for CASRGRRFSEAFF.

V and J are TRBV10-3 and TRBJ2-5; TRBD1 agrees at 8 bases. Germline CDR1 and CDR2: ENHRY and SYGVKD. This CDR3 spans 14 amino acids. The V and J ends lost 6 bases and 4 bases, in that order; junction bases with no gene match: 7. Here the CDR3 reads CAIRPPGGRETQYF. Here the CDR3 DNA reads TGTGCCATCAGGCCTCCAGGGGGCCGAGAGACCCAGTACTTC.

This clonotype was found many times. The chain recombines TRBV21-1 with TRBJ1-2; TRBD1, the table's D call, lacks a check against the DNA. TRBV21-1 is a documented pseudogene. This CDR3 region has 15 residues. The CDR3: CASSNPPTGGNGYTF. The CDR3 DNA sequence: TGTGCCAGCAGCAACCCCCCGACAGGGGGCAATGGCTACACCTTC.

The chain recombines TRBV28 with TRBJ2-7, with 7 bases fitting TRBD1. The V segment lost 8 bases and the J segment 2 bases; nucleotides outside the gene matches: 6. Germline values: CDR1 MDHEN, CDR2 SYDVKM. The CDR3 is 13 residues long. As DNA, the CDR3 is TGTGCCAGCTGTACAGGGGCGCCCTACGAGCAGTACTTC. This sequence encodes CASCTGAPYEQYF.

The chain links TRBV28 to TRBJ2-7; D gene unclear. Trimming pared 6 bases from V and 6 bases from J, leaving 9 bases between. Germline loops: CDR1 MDHEN, CDR2 SYDVKM. The CDR3 is 11 residues long. The chain's CDR3 is CASSRPSEQYF. CDR3 nucleotides: TGTGCCAGCAGCCGCCCCTCCGAGCAGTACTTC.

This clonotype was seen many times. CDR3 sequence reads: CSARSPPGTADSPLHF. The CDR3 DNA is TGCAGTGCTAGAAGCCCCCCCGGGACAGCCGATTCACCCCTCCACTTT. The rearrangement uses TRBV20-1 and TRBJ1-6, with 7 bases lining up with TRBD1. Germline CDR1 and CDR2: DFQATT and SNEGSKA (reference sequence). The CDR3 is made up of 16 amino acids. The J segment lost 8 bases and the V segment lost 2 bases, leaving 12 bases of the junction unmatched.

V usage is TRBV18 and J usage is TRBJ2-6, with D perhaps matching TRBD1 (5 bases). This CDR3 is built from 18 residues. CDR1 KGHSH and CDR2 LQKENI come from the germline V gene. The germline V and J ends were trimmed by 3 bases and 0 bases, with 15 bases remaining between them. CDR3 DNA sequence: TGTGCCAGCTCACCCCAACGGACAAAAAGCTCTGGGGCCAACGTCCTGACTTTC. This codes for CASSPQRTKSSGANVLTF.

DNA of the CDR3: TGTGCCAGCAGTCGGACGACTAGCGGGGGACGGCAGTACTTC. Encoded protein: CASSRTTSGGRQYF. The chain links TRBV28 to TRBJ2-7; 12 nucleotides align to TRBD2. Germline loops: CDR1 MDHEN, CDR2 SYDVKM. Unmatched junction bases numbered 8, after V lost 5 bases and J lost 9 bases. The CDR3 is 14 amino acids.

This clonotype was seen more than once but under ten times. The chain is built from TRBV3-1 and TRBJ1-5, with 9 bases identical to TRBD1. CDR1 and CDR2 (germline): LGHDT, YNNKEL (reference sequence). The CDR3 contains 17 residues. V gave up 1 base and J gave up 2 bases; unmatched junction bases: 6. CDR3: CASSQGGQGVGNQPQHF. The CDR3 DNA follows: TGTGCCAGCAGCCAAGGGGGACAGGGTGTTGGCAATCAGCCCCAGCATTTT.

This clonotype was recorded at least ten times. The rearrangement links TRBV28 to TRBJ2-7, with 8 bases aligning to TRBD1. Germline trimming cut 6 bases from V and 5 bases from J; bases unmatched to any gene: 9. Looked up from germline, CDR1 is MDHEN and CDR2 is SYDVKM. This CDR3 spans 14 amino acids. CDR3 sequence: CASSPSTGADEQYF. The CDR3 nucleotides read TGTGCCAGCAGCCCATCGACAGGGGCTGACGAGCAGTACTTC.

This clonotype was seen repeatedly, ten times or more. The chain has TRBV2 and TRBJ2-3; no firm D call. With 4 bases removed from V and 0 bases from J, the gap between germline ends came to 8 bases. CDR1 SNHLY and CDR2 FYNNEI come from the germline V gene. The CDR3 loop spans 14 amino acids. CDR3 DNA sequence: TGTGCCAGCAGTGCCCAGTTTAGCACAGATACGCAGTATTTT. The encoded protein is CASSAQFSTDTQYF.

This clonotype showed up many times. The chain uses TRBV5-4 and TRBJ1-4, with TRBD1 as a possible D gene (6 bases). The CDR3 consists of 14 residues. The germline CDR1 and CDR2 sequences are SGHNT and YYREEE (reference sequence). Between the trimmed V and J ends, which lost 4 bases and 9 bases, there was a span of 16 bases. In nucleotides, the CDR3 is TGTGCCAGCAGCCAAGAGGGGGGGGCTCAAAAACTGTTTTTT. It is translated as CASSQEGGAQKLFF.

The gene calls are TRBV5-1 and TRBJ2-3; D might be TRBD1 or TRBD2, each matching 5 bases. Germline V gene data show CDR1 as SGHRS and CDR2 as YFSETQ. The CDR3 is 15 residues long. V was trimmed by 0 bases and J by 6 bases, leaving 14 bases between them. This CDR3 reads CASSLEGRIRDTQYF. DNA of the CDR3: TGCGCCAGCAGCTTGGAGGGACGCATTCGGGATACGCAGTATTTT.

CDR3 bases: TGTGCCAGTAGCTTGAGGACTAGCGGGGGCAACAATGAGCAGTTCTTC. It specifies CASSLRTSGGNNEQFF. V is TRBV19 and J is TRBJ2-1, with 13 bases fitting TRBD2. The CDR3 length is 16 residues. The germline V gene has CDR1 LNHDA and CDR2 SQIVND (reference sequence). Unmatched junction bases numbered 7, after V lost 6 bases and J lost 5 bases.

This clonotype has a count of ten or more. The rearrangement links TRBV29-1 to TRBJ2-2, with D possibly matching TRBD1 (6 bases). There are 13 residues in the CDR3. Deletions cut 7 bases from V and 3 bases from J, with 12 bases between. CDR1 is SQVTM, CDR2 ANQGSEA, per germline. The CDR3 region is CSANRADTGELFF. The CDR3, as DNA: TGCAGCGCCAACAGGGCTGACACCGGGGAGCTGTTTTTT.

The J gene is TRBJ2-7, the V gene TRBV6-5, with TRBD2 matching over 13 bases. The V gene end was trimmed by 6 bases and the J gene end by 3 bases; junction bases not matched to a gene: 5. CDR1 is MNHEY and CDR2 is SVGAGI in the germline V gene. CDR3 length: 15 residues. The CDR3 sequence is CASSSRTSGGYEQYF. The CDR3 DNA sequence: TGTGCCAGCAGCTCCAGGACTAGCGGGGGCTACGAGCAGTACTTC.

This clonotype was found many times. The V call is TRBV4-3, the J call TRBJ2-7, with D perhaps given as TRBD1 or TRBD2 (5 bases each). CDR1 and CDR2 from the germline V gene are LGHNA and YSLEER. Trimming took off 1 base at V and 3 bases at J, with 19 bases between the two ends. The CDR3 totals 17 residues. CDR3 region: CASSQALRGSLGYEQYF. Written as DNA, the CDR3 is TGCGCCAGCAGCCAAGCTTTACGGGGCTCGCTGGGCTACGAGCAGTACTTC.

The V and J genes are TRBV27 and TRBJ2-7, with 7 bases matching TRBD1. V dropped 5 bases and J dropped 2; count of bases not matched to a gene: 6. There are 14 residues in the CDR3. Germline assignment: CDR1 MNHEY and CDR2 SMNVEV (reference sequence). The CDR3: CASSARQGPYEQYF. CDR3 DNA: TGTGCCAGCAGTGCCCGACAGGGTCCCTACGAGCAGTACTTC.

This clonotype showed up just a few times. The chain carries TRBV5-1 and TRBJ1-4; a weak D match, TRBD1 (5 bases). The CDR3 covers 15 residues. Trimming cost V 0 bases and J 8 bases, with 14 bases left between them. Germline-derived CDR1 and CDR2 are SGHRS and YFSETQ. This chain's CDR3 is CASSLDFQGGEKLFF. CDR3 nucleotides: TGCGCCAGCAGCTTGGACTTTCAGGGAGGAGAAAAACTGTTTTTT.